This TCR beta chain was profiled in a study of T cell changes during pregnancy in multiple sclerosis. Data came from immunoSEQ multiplex PCR; TCRdb stores just in-frame clones and leaves some out. This sample has some 30,000 clones, with about nine tenths found just once. V shed 3 bases, J shed 5 bases, and the junction held 10 bases outside the gene matches. The CDR3 runs 15 residues. CDR1 and CDR2 (germline): SGDLS, YYNGEE. The clonotype was recovered from a female donor with multiple sclerosis, enrolled in a pregnancy study. Material: CD8+ T cells from peripheral blood mononuclear cells, obtained in the second trimester of pregnancy. This sequence joins TRBV9 and TRBJ2-5; 7 nucleotides agree with TRBD1. The CDR3 here is CASSEGAPGWETQYF. The CDR3 nucleotides read TGTGCCAGCAGCGAGGGGGCCCCCGGGTGGGAGACCCAGTACTTC.